This is a list of T cell receptor beta chains from one sample in a study of T-cell reconstitution after alpha-beta-depleted transplantation in children. TCRdb re-called the PCR reads through MiXCR, storing one row per CDR3 protein. The sample has 200,000 to 250,000 distinct CDR3 sequences, about 9.2% seen once. The source material was PBMCs from the stem cell graft donor, sampled from the stem cell graft. These receptors all stem from a human donor who donated a stem cell graft to a child with acute lymphoblastic leukemia. The CDR3 runs from the conserved cysteine through the conserved F or W. Fields, in order: V gene, D gene, clone size, CDR3 length, J gene, CDR3 DNA, CDR3 protein. A D gene is named only where the DNA matches it firmly. Size tells how often a clone was seen (once, few, many) or the class of an expanded clone, and some rows leave it out.

TRBV5-1	-	-	14	TRBJ1-1	TGCGCCAGCAGCTTTGGGACGACGAACACTGAAGCTTTCTTT	CASSFGTTNTEAFF
TRBV7-9	-	-	17	TRBJ2-5	TGTGCCAGCAGCTTAGATGATGGACGGAAGTACCAAGAGACCCAGTACTTC	CASSLDDGRKYQETQYF
TRBV6-6	TRBD1	-	15	TRBJ1-2	TGTGCCAGCAGTTACGGGGACAGGGGGGACTATGGCTACACCTTC	CASSYGDRGDYGYTF
TRBV5-1	-	few	13	TRBJ1-2	TGCGCCAGCAGCTGGGACGCGCGAGCGGGCTACACCTTC	CASSWDARAGYTF
TRBV3-1	TRBD2	few	14	TRBJ2-1	TGTGCCAGCAGCCAAGCGACTAGCGGGGGGGTTGCGTTCTTC	CASSQATSGGVAFF
TRBV11-2	TRBD2	once	18	TRBJ2-1	TGTGCCAGCAGCTTATTTACTAGCGGGGGGGTATCCTACAATGAGCGGTTCTTC	CASSLFTSGGVSYNERFF
TRBV7-2	-	-	13	TRBJ1-5	TGTGCCAGCAGCTTCCAGGGCGATCAGCCCCAGCATTTT	CASSFQGDQPQHF
TRBV11-3	-	few	16	TRBJ2-1	TGTGCCAGCAGCTTAGGGGGTCAGGGTTGGAAAAATGAGCAGTTCTTC	CASSLGGQGWKNEQFF
TRBV7-8	-	-	12	TRBJ1-1	TGTGCCAGCAAGTACTCAGGGGAGCTAGCTTTCTTT	CASKYSGELAFF
TRBV7-2	TRBD2	-	15	TRBJ2-3	TGTGCCAGCAGCCTCCTCGGGGGGGCCTTGGATACGCAGTATTTT	CASSLLGGALDTQYF
TRBV5-5	-	few	16	TRBJ2-5	TGTGCCAGCAGCTTGGCGTGGAGGACCGCCCCAGAGACCCAGTACTTC	CASSLAWRTAPETQYF
TRBV4-2	TRBD1	-	15	TRBJ1-3	TGTGCCAGCAGCCAAGGGTCACAGGGGGCCAACACCATATATTTT	CASSQGSQGANTIYF
TRBV6-2/TRBV6-3	-	many	14	TRBJ2-4	TGTGCCAGCAGTTACTCACACCCCTCGGGCATTCAGTACTTC	CASSYSHPSGIQYF
TRBV5-4	-	-	16	TRBJ2-5	TGTGCCAGCAGCTTATTCGCGGGGACTCAGAAAGAGACCCAGTACTTC	CASSLFAGTQKETQYF
TRBV20-1	-	-	12	TRBJ1-1	TGCAGTGCTGGGGATGGGTTCACTGAAGCTTTCTTT	CSAGDGFTEAFF
TRBV11-2	TRBD2	-	17	TRBJ2-3	TGTGCCAGCAGCTTAGGTCCCCAGCGGGGCCGCACAGATACGCAGTATTTT	CASSLGPQRGRTDTQYF
TRBV6-2/TRBV6-3	TRBD1	many	16	TRBJ2-7	TGTGCCAGCAGGATCCTCGGGACAGGAACTTCCTACGAGCAGTACTTC	CASRILGTGTSYEQYF
TRBV5-1	-	few	14	TRBJ2-1	TGCGCCAGCAGCGCGACCGGGGCGTTCGATGAGCAGTTCTTC	CASSATGAFDEQFF
TRBV6-1	TRBD1	few	14	TRBJ1-1	TGTGCCAGCAGCGAGACAGGGGTGAACACTGAAGCTTTCTTT	CASSETGVNTEAFF
TRBV5-6	-	many	13	TRBJ2-5	TGTGCCAGCAGCTTGGCCGGCAGAGAGACCCAGTACTTC	CASSLAGRETQYF
TRBV20-1	-	-	20	TRBJ1-3	TGCAGTGCGGAAGACCAAAACACCGGGACGGGGCTTCGAAGAGGAAACACCATATATTTT	CSAEDQNTGTGLRRGNTIYF
TRBV12-3/TRBV12-4	TRBD2	-	14	TRBJ2-5	TGTGCCAGCAGTTTTATCCAGGGAGGGGAGACCCAGTACTTC	CASSFIQGGETQYF
TRBV2	TRBD2	few	17	TRBJ2-5	TGTGCCAGCAGTGACCTAGCGGGGGCTACGTACCAAGAGACCCAGTACTTC	CASSDLAGATYQETQYF
TRBV6-2/TRBV6-3	TRBD2	-	14	TRBJ2-1	TGTGCCAGCAGTTACAGCGGGGGAGTGAATGAGCAGTTCTTC	CASSYSGGVNEQFF
TRBV6-6	-	few	12	TRBJ1-1	TGTGCCAGCGGGGGAGGAGACACTGAAGCTTTCTTT	CASGGGDTEAFF
TRBV3-1	TRBD1	-	15	TRBJ2-3	TGTGCCAGCAGCCCTCCGGGACAGGGAGGAGATACGCAGTATTTT	CASSPPGQGGDTQYF
TRBV20-1	-	many	15	TRBJ1-1	TGCAGTGCTAGAGATGCGTCTTTCGGCAACACTGAAGCTTTCTTT	CSARDASFGNTEAFF
TRBV20-1	TRBD1	-	14	TRBJ1-2	TGCAGTGCTAGAGAGGACAGGGACGGAGATGGCTACACCTTC	CSAREDRDGDGYTF
TRBV11-2	-	-	15	TRBJ1-3	TGTGCCAGCAGCTCAGGGTACCCCTCTGGAAACACCATATATTTT	CASSSGYPSGNTIYF
TRBV6-1	TRBD1	few	18	TRBJ2-7	TGTGCCAGCATACAATCGACAGGGGCGACCGTGCTCTCCTACGAGCAGTACTTC	CASIQSTGATVLSYEQYF
TRBV11-1	-	many	18	TRBJ2-1	TGTGCCAGCAGCTTATACAAAGACAGCGTCACTGGCTACAATGAGCAGTTCTTC	CASSLYKDSVTGYNEQFF
TRBV5-1	TRBD1	many	17	TRBJ1-4	TGCGCCAGCAGCTTAGGGACAGGGGGCGTCCTTGATGAAAAACTGTTTTTT	CASSLGTGGVLDEKLFF
TRBV12-3/TRBV12-4	-	few	13	TRBJ1-1	TGTGCCAGCACAGGGTCCCAGGTGACTGAAGCTTTCTTT	CASTGSQVTEAFF
TRBV6-2/TRBV6-3	-	once	14	TRBJ2-4	TGTGCCAGCAGTTACTCTGGGACCCAAAATCTTCAGTACTTC	CASSYSGTQNLQYF
TRBV27	-	-	13	TRBJ1-5	TGTGCCAGCAGTTTATATGAGGGGCAGCCCCAGCATTTT	CASSLYEGQPQHF
TRBV20-1	-	many	12	TRBJ2-1	TGCAGTGCTCAAAGTGGCTTAGGTGAGCAGTTCTTC	CSAQSGLGEQFF
TRBV2	-	-	15	TRBJ2-2	TGTGCCAGCAGCGACTTCCCGGGTCCACCCGGGGAGCTGTTTTTT	CASSDFPGPPGELFF
TRBV12-3/TRBV12-4	-	-	14	TRBJ1-5	TGTGCCAGCAGCCAAACGTATCAAAAAGGCCCCCAGCATTTT	CASSQTYQKGPQHF
TRBV20-1	TRBD1	few	16	TRBJ1-1	TGCAGTGCTAGAGGAGGGTTTTTGGACAGGGATACTGAAGCTTTCTTT	CSARGGFLDRDTEAFF
TRBV20-1	-	many	12	TRBJ2-1	TGCAGTGCTAGAGATCAAGGGAATGAGCAGTTCTTC	CSARDQGNEQFF
TRBV27	-	many	14	TRBJ1-1	TGTGCCAGCAGTTTCGGGCCGAGTAATGCTGAAGCTTTCTTT	CASSFGPSNAEAFF
TRBV10-2	TRBD2	many	15	TRBJ2-1	TGCGCCAGCAGTGATTTAGCGGGGAGGCTCAGTGAGCAGTTCTTC	CASSDLAGRLSEQFF
TRBV5-1	-	-	14	TRBJ1-5	TGCGCCAGCAGCTTGTCGGGGTATGATCAGCCCCAGCATTTT	CASSLSGYDQPQHF
TRBV12-3/TRBV12-4	TRBD1	few	12	TRBJ1-2	TGTGCCAGCCTCGGACAGGGCTATGGCTACACCTTC	CASLGQGYGYTF
TRBV14	TRBD2	many	18	TRBJ2-3	TGTGCCAGCAGCCAAGAAGTAGGACTAGCCAGAGGCACAGATACGCAGTATTTT	CASSQEVGLARGTDTQYF
TRBV5-1	TRBD1	many	14	TRBJ2-7	TGCGCCAGCAGCTTCGGGACAGGGGACGACGAGCAGTACTTC	CASSFGTGDDEQYF
TRBV12-3/TRBV12-4	TRBD1	few	16	TRBJ1-2	TGTGCCAGCAGTTTAGCGCTCTCCGGAGCAGGGGGCGGCTACACCTTC	CASSLALSGAGGGYTF
TRBV12-3/TRBV12-4	-	-	13	TRBJ1-5	TGTGCCAGCAGTTACGTGCGCAATCAGCCCCAGCATTTT	CASSYVRNQPQHF